This T cell receptor (beta chain) was sequenced in a study of T cell repertoires in cytomegalovirus infection. This clonotype was detected ten times or more. What it binds is not known. With 1 base clipped from V and 5 bases from J, the junction kept 9 bases outside the gene matches. This CDR3 comprises 16 residues. Germline assignment: CDR1 SGHVS and CDR2 FNYEAQ. TCRdb redid the calling of the reads with MiXCR, one entry per CDR3 protein. This table has under 40,000 distinct CDR3 sequences, about 52% appearing once. The specimen was CD8+ T cells from cultured PBMCs, collected from culture after CMV antigen stimulation. The sequence came from a human donor in good health (CMV status not recorded). Some clones in this sample may be carry-over from other donors' samples. The chain joins TRBV7-6 to TRBJ2-7; 9 positions match TRBD2. The CDR3 sequence: CASSLEASGAKHEQYF. The CDR3 DNA is TGTGCCAGCAGCTTAGAGGCTAGCGGGGCGAAACACGAGCAGTACTTC.